Listed here are 3 T cell receptor beta chains from one sample, sequenced in a study of cytomegalovirus exposure and HLA in healthy donors. This PCR relied on a set of 60 Vbeta primers and 13 Jbeta primers. Profiled with immunoSEQ multiplex PCR; TCRdb holds only in-frame clones, not every one. The table lists roughly 180,000 clones, 75% to 80% of them singletons. The sequenced sample was PBMCs. The receptors stem from a female donor in good health and CMV-seronegative.

The CDR3 bases are TGTGCCAGCAGCTTGGATGTCGGAGGGGGCACAGATACGCAGTATTTT. Protein: CASSLDVGGGTDTQYF. The V and J genes are TRBV5-8 and TRBJ2-3; D is perhaps TRBD2 (6 bases). V lost 0 bases to trimming and J lost 1 base, with 12 bases between them. Per the germline V gene, CDR1 is SGHTS and CDR2 is YDEGEE. The length of the CDR3 is 16 residues.

This clone was picked up many times. The CDR3 sequence is CASSPWASGVSTDTQYF. CDR3 sequence (DNA): TGTGCCAGCAGCCCGTGGGCTAGCGGGGTAAGCACAGATACGCAGTATTTT. This chain connects TRBV13 to TRBJ2-3, with TRBD2 matching 9 bases. Germline-derived CDR1 and CDR2 are PRHDT and FYEKMQ (reference sequence). The CDR3 runs to 17 residues. Germline trimming cut 5 bases from V and 0 bases from J; bases unmatched to any gene: 9.

V and J are TRBV6-4 and TRBJ2-2, with TRBD2 identical over 16 bases. The germline V gene encodes CDR1 MRHNA and CDR2 SNTAGT. This CDR3 comprises 18 residues. The junction had 9 bases not matched to a gene; V was cut back by 7 bases and J by 4 bases. CDR3 coding DNA: TGTGCCAGCACTACGGGACTAGCGGGAGGGCCAGGCACCGGGGAGCTGTTTTTT. Its protein product is CASTTGLAGGPGTGELFF.